A single TCR beta chain is shown here with its context. Its antigen is undetermined. A second roughly 6 to 11 cycle PCR used barcoded and J-beta primers. A template-switch adaptor containing 12 random nucleotides labeled each cDNA molecule. TCRdb re-analysed the 5' RACE reads in MiXCR, keeping a single row per CDR3 protein. The data hold approximately 2,000,000 distinct CDR3 sequences, with around 40% observed a single time. These data originate in a study of blood T cells in healthy people across ages. About the study: The template switching approach captured approximately one barcoded beta molecule for every two T cells.

This CDR3 is built from 15 residues. In germline, CDR1 is SGHRS, CDR2 YFSETQ. V was clipped by 4 bases and J by 3 bases, with 16 bases between them. Study-wide results and limits: Aged donors had fewer naive CD4+ cells and lower diversity than long-lived donors.

The study drew donors from healthy Caucasian individuals in Russia aged roughly 6 to 90. The source of this sequence is a human donor in good health. The chain is built from TRBV5-1 and TRBJ1-1, with a weak D call TRBD1 (6 bases). The specimen sequenced was blood. This chain's CDR3 is CASSLGSGEYTEAFF. DNA of the CDR3: TGCGCCAGCAGCCTTGGCTCAGGGGAGTACACTGAAGCTTTCTTT.